Here is one T cell receptor beta chain with its context. The antigen is unknown. This entry is derived from a study of CXCR3-negative and CXCR3-positive naive CD8 T cells. The TRB cDNA libraries were prepared by 5' RACE with UMI labels. After re-calling the 5' RACE reads, TCRdb lists one entry per CDR3 protein, DNA absent. There are about 130,000 distinct CDR3 sequences in the sample, with around 0.5% held by the top ten. Findings and limits, study-wide: Within a donor, both naive subsets shared TRBV-TRBJ usage, unlike memory cells.

CDR1 and CDR2 from the germline V gene are SGHVS and FQNEAQ. The CDR3 length is 14 residues. This clonotype was obtained from a human donor in good health. Some clones in this sample may be carry-over from other donors' samples. This rearrangement joins TRBV7-8 to TRBJ2-7; TCRdb selects TRBD2, and the lack of DNA leaves this call unchecked. Sequencing input: naive CXCR3- CD8+ T cells from blood. Subset specified: CD45RO-CCR7+CD27+CD95- naive CD8+ T cells lacking CXCR3 (TNR3-). The CDR3 loop reads CASSLARGGYEQYF.